This TCR beta chain was identified in a study of T-cell memory formation after mild COVID-19. Findings of the study overall: Clones that contracted clustered mainly in CM and EM if CD4+ and in EMRA if CD8+. There was a balanced CD4/CD8 profile in clones contracting day 15 to 85, and later expanders leaned CD4+. Confirmation was lacking for SARS-CoV-2 specificity of second-wave clones that peaked on day 37.

The germline V gene has CDR1 LGHNA and CDR2 YSLEER. V was trimmed by 0 bases and J by 0 bases, leaving 18 bases between them. CDR3 length equals 18 residues. Note on this clonotype: The antigen is not known.

The 5'RACE method, run with constant-segment primers, produced TCR alpha and TCR beta cDNA libraries (carrying sample barcodes and UMIs). From the 5' RACE reads, TCRdb called clonotypes with MiXCR, one entry per CDR3 protein. The table includes 150,000 to 200,000 distinct CDR3 sequences, 11% detected once. This chain joins TRBV4-3 and TRBJ2-7; D is undetermined. This TCR derives from a man between 18 and 35 years old who had mild COVID-19 (a few samples of this study predate the infection). Cell type and time point are not known. Sequenced: PBMCs or a T cell subset sorted from them (not recorded which). The CDR3 bases are TGCGCCAGCAGCCAAGATTGGATTACGGGTGTCTCCTCCTACGAGCAGTACTTC. Translation: CASSQDWITGVSSYEQYF.